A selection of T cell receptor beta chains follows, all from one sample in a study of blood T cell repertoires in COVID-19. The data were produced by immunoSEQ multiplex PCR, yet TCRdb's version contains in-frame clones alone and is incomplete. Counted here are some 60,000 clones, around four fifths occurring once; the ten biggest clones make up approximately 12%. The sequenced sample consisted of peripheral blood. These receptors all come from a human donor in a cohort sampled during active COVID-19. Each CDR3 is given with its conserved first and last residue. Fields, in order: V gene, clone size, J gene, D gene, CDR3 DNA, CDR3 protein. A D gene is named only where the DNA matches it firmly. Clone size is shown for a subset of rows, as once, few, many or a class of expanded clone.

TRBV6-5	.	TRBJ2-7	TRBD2	TGTGCCAGCTCAATAGCGGGGGACCGAGAGCAGTACTTC	CASSIAGDREQYF
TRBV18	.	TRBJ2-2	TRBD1	TGTGCCAGCTCATCCGGGACAGGGGGAACCGGGGAGCTGTTTTTT	CASSSGTGGTGELFF
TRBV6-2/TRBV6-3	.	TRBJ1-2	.	TGTGCCAGCAGTTATGGGGCCAAGGGGTATGGCTACACCTTC	CASSYGAKGYGYTF
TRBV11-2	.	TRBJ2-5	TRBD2	TGTGCCAGCAGCTTAGTTTTGTCGGGGGGGCAGGAGACCCAGTACTTC	CASSLVLSGGQETQYF
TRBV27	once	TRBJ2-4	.	TGTGCCAGCAGTTTTTCCCTAGCCAAAAACATTCAGTACTTC	CASSFSLAKNIQYF
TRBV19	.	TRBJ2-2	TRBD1	TGTGCCAGTAGTATAGGGACAGGGGACACCGGGGAGCTGTTTTTT	CASSIGTGDTGELFF
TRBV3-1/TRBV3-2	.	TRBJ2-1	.	TGTGCCAGCAGCCAAACGCGGCGAAACAATGAGCAGTTCTTC	CASSQTRRNNEQFF
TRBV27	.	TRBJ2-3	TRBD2	TGTGCCAGCAGGCTTGGACTAGCGGGATTCACAGATACGCAGTATTTT	CASRLGLAGFTDTQYF
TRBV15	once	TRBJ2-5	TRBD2	TGTGCCACCGCATCTCTAGCGGGGGACCAAGAGACCCAGTACTTC	CATASLAGDQETQYF
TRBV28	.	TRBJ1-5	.	.	CASSSSSSNQPQHF
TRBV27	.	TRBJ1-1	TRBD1	TGTGCCAGCAGTTTTCGACAGGGCCAAAGGAACACTGAAGCTTTCTTT	CASSFRQGQRNTEAFF
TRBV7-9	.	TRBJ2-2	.	TGTGCCAGCAGCCCCGTGGGGGCGGGCACCGGGGAGCTGTTTTTT	CASSPVGAGTGELFF
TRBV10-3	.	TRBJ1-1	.	TGTGCCATCAGTTCGCCGGACAGAATGAACACTGAAGCTTTCTTT	CAISSPDRMNTEAFF
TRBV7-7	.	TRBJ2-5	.	TGTGCCAGCAGCACGGGACTTCAAGAGACCCAGTACTTC	CASSTGLQETQYF
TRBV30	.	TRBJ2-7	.	TGTGCCTGGAGTTGGGGGCCAGTCTACGAGCAGTACTTC	CAWSWGPVYEQYF
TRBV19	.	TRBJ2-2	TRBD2	TGTGCCAGTACAGTAGCGGGGTTGAACACCGGGGAGCTGTTTTTT	CASTVAGLNTGELFF
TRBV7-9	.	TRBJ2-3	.	TGTGCCAGCAGCTCCCGACAGACAGATACGCAGTATTTT	CASSSRQTDTQYF
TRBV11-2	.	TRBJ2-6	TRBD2	TGTGCCAGCAGCCCGGGAGGTGGTAGAGCCAACGTCCTGACTTTC	CASSPGGGRANVLTF
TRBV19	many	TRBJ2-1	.	TGTGCCAGTAGTCCGGACACTTACAATGAGCAGTTCTTC	CASSPDTYNEQFF
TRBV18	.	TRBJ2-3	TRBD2	TGTGCCAGCTCACCCCTAGCGGATACCCTCACAGATACGCAGTATTTT	CASSPLADTLTDTQYF
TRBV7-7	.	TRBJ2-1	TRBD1	TGTGCCAGCAGCCCACGCCGCGGACAGGGGTCCAATGAGCAGTTCTTC	CASSPRRGQGSNEQFF
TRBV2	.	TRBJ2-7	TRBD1	TGTGCCAGCAGTCCAACCGGGACAGGGAACGAGCAGTACTTC	CASSPTGTGNEQYF
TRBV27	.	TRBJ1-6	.	TGTGCCAGCAGTTTATATAGGGGTAATTCACCCTTCCACTTT	CASSLYRGNSPFHF
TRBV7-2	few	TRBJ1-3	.	TGTGCCAGCACCCGCGGAGGGCCCAGCTCTGGAAACACCATATATTTT	CASTRGGPSSGNTIYF
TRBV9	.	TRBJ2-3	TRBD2	TGTGCCAGCAGCGCGCGGGGGGCTCCTAGCACAGATACGCAGTATTTT	CASSARGAPSTDTQYF
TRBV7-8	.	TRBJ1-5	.	TGTGCCAGCAGCTTAATAGGGGGTAATCAGCCCCAGCATTTT	CASSLIGGNQPQHF
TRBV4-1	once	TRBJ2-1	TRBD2	TGCGCCAGCAGCCAAGCACTAGCGGGGTACAATGAGCAGTTCTTC	CASSQALAGYNEQFF
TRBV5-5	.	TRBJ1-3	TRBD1	TGTGCCAGCAGCTTAGTCCAGGGGGCTGGAAACACCATATATTTT	CASSLVQGAGNTIYF
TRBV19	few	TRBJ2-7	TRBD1	TGTGCCAGTAGTAAGGACAGGGGGATCTACGAGCAGTACTTC	CASSKDRGIYEQYF
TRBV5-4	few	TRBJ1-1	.	TGTGCCAGCAGCTTGGGCTTGGCGGCGGGGACTGAAGCTTTCTTT	CASSLGLAAGTEAFF
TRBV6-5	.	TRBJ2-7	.	TGTGCCAGCAGTTACGGGCAGGGCTTGGAGCAGTACTTC	CASSYGQGLEQYF
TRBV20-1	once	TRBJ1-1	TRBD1	TGCAGTGTACAGGGGGCCACTGAAGCTTTCTTT	CSVQGATEAFF
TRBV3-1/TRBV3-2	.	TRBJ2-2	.	TGTGCCAGCAGCCGAGCCACCGGGGAGCTGTTTTTT	CASSRATGELFF
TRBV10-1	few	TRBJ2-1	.	TGCGCCAGCAGTTTCGCGGGTCCCAATGAGCAGTTCTTC	CASSFAGPNEQFF
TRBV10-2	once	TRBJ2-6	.	TGCGCCAGCAGTGCACACAGGGTGTCGGGATCTGGGGCCAACGTCCTGACTTTC	CASSAHRVSGSGANVLTF
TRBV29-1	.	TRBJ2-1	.	TGCAGCGTTGCGGTCCCTTACAATGAGCAGTTCTTC	CSVAVPYNEQFF
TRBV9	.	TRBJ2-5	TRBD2	TGTGCCAGCAGTGTCGAGAAAGCGGGGGCCCGGTACTTC	CASSVEKAGARYF
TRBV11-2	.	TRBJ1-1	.	TGTGCCAGCAGCTTAGTTTTAGGGAGAGGGCAGTCTAACACTGAAGCTTTCTTT	CASSLVLGRGQSNTEAFF
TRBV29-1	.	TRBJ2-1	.	TGCAGCGTTCACCGGGACACCCTCTACAATGAGCAGTTCTTC	CSVHRDTLYNEQFF
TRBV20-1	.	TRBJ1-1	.	TGCAGTGCTAGTAGTCCCACATCGAACACTGAAGCTTTCTTT	CSASSPTSNTEAFF
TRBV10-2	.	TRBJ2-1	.	TGCGCCAGCAGTCTCAGTTATGAGCAGTTCTTC	CASSLSYEQFF
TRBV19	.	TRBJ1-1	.	TGTGCCAGTAAGGGGAATGGGGCTATGCACACTGAAGCTTTCTTT	CASKGNGAMHTEAFF
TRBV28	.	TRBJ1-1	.	TGTGCCAGCAGTGGCTCAGGGGTGGAGGACACTGAAGCTTTCTTT	CASSGSGVEDTEAFF
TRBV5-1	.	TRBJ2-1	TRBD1	TGCGCCAGCAGCTGGGGACAGGGATTCTACAATGAGCAGTTCTTC	CASSWGQGFYNEQFF
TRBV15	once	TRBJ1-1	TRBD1	TGTGCCACCAGCAGAGGGAGGGACAGGGAAGCTTTCTTT	CATSRGRDREAFF
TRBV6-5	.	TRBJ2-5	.	TGTGCCAGCAGGCTCGGGGGAAGGAGGGAGACCCAGTACTTC	CASRLGGRRETQYF
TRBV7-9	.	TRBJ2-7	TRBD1	TGTGCCAGCAGCCCCGGGGACAGACCCTACGAGCAGTACTTC	CASSPGDRPYEQYF
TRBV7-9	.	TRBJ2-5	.	TGTGCCAGCAGCCCAGGGGTTGGCGAGACCCAGTACTTC	CASSPGVGETQYF
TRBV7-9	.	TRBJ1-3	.	TGTGCCAGCAGCCTCCTTGACAGCCTAAGCTCTGGAAACACCATATATTTT	CASSLLDSLSSGNTIYF
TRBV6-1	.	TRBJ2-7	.	TGTGCCAGCAGTGAAAGAGGGCCCTACTTC	CASSERGPYF
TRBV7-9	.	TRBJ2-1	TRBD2	TGTGCCAGCAGCCCGAGGGTCGGGGGGGTTGGAAATGAGCAGTTCTTC	CASSPRVGGVGNEQFF
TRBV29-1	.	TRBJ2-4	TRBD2	TGCAGCGTTGCGTCGGGACTAGCTGGAGACATTCAGTACTTC	CSVASGLAGDIQYF
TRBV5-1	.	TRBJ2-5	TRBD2	TGCGCCAGCAGCAGAAGCGGGGGGGCAGAAGAGACCCAGTACTTC	CASSRSGGAEETQYF
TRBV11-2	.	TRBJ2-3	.	TGTGCCAGCAGCTTAGGCAGGACAACACAAAGCACAGATACGCAGTATTTT	CASSLGRTTQSTDTQYF
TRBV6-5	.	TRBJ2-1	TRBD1	TGTGCCAGCTGCCGGGACAGGAGATACAATGAGCAGTTCTTC	CASCRDRRYNEQFF